This T cell receptor (beta chain) was identified during a study of blood T cell repertoires in COVID-19. Whole-study context: PBMCs, B-cell-depleted T cells, or T cells provided the cDNA or gDNA that made up the material.

Seattle participants joined during active infection and were tracked over time. CDR3 size: 16 residues. CDR1 DFQATT and CDR2 SNEGSKA come from the germline V gene (reference sequence). The ends were cut back, 3 bases at V and 5 bases at J, with 17 bases in the middle. As handled by the study authors: Amplified reference gene primers provided the basis for estimating nucleated cell counts. Assay: immunoSEQ multiplex PCR; the TCRdb copy retains only in-frame clones and omits some. V, J and clone size derive from that table, while D and trimming were established from the DNA sequence. The repertoire holds 250,000 to 400,000 clones, with approximately 88% as singletons.

The receptor was isolated from a woman younger than 45 with COVID-19, enrolled during active disease. Sequenced material: peripheral blood. The J gene is TRBJ1-6, the V gene TRBV20-1, with D unresolved. CDR3 nucleotides: TGCAGTGCTAGTATTGCACGGGGTTTGGATAATTCACCCCTCCACTTT. Protein: CSASIARGLDNSPLHF.